Reported below is one T cell receptor beta chain. CDR3 length: 12 residues. The V end lost 4 bases, the J end lost 5 bases, and 8 bases lay between the germline ends. Germline-derived CDR1 and CDR2 are LGHDT and YNNKEL (reference sequence). This record belongs to a study of blood T cell repertoires in COVID-19. Study-wide context: Whether acute or convalescent, the COVID-19 samples came from the United States, Italy and Spain. PBMCs, B-cell-depleted T cells, or T cells were the source of the cDNA or gDNA that made up the material.

Per the authors' pipeline: Reference gene primer amplification in the assay estimated nucleated cell counts. Measured with immunoSEQ multiplex PCR; TCRdb has only the in-frame clones, and not every one. The V and J calls and clone size come from that table; D and trimming were worked out from the DNA. The sample has approximately 75,000 clones, around two thirds seen once. This chain connects TRBV3-1 (or the pseudogene TRBV3-2) to TRBJ1-1; no clear D. The specimen was peripheral blood. This TCR came from a human donor with acute or convalescent COVID-19. The donor label of this sample is uncertain. The CDR3 nucleotides read TGTGCCAGCAGCCCCTTAGTAACTGAAGCTTTCTTT. It encodes CASSPLVTEAFF.